The 20 T cell receptor beta chains below were found in one sample sequenced in a study of neurological immune-mediated disorders. Indicated time point: longitudinal time-point 2. One entry per CDR3 protein results from TCRdb running MiXCR on the 5' RACE reads. Of 81,000 or so distinct CDR3 sequences in the sample, roughly 13% are singletons; the top ten hold under 6%. Sequenced sample: PBMCs. Receptors originate from a female donor with HTLV-1-associated myelopathy (HAM/TSP).

The rearrangement joins TRBV20-1 to TRBJ2-1, with D unclear. The CDR3 is 11 amino acids. Germline values: CDR1 DFQATT, CDR2 SNEGSKA (reference sequence). V was cut by 5 bases and J by 12 bases, with 14 bases left in between. The DNA of the CDR3 is TGCAGTGCTGTTCGTTCGGATAGGCAGTTCTTC. Translation gives CSAVRSDRQFF.

This clonotype was counted many times. CDR3 DNA sequence: TGTGCCAGCAGATCTATCGGGGACGAGCAGTACTTC. Amino acids: CASRSIGDEQYF. This sequence joins TRBV28 and TRBJ2-7; TRBD2 is a possible D gene (5 bases). Deletions cut 6 bases from V and 5 bases from J, with 11 bases between. Germline CDR1 reads MDHEN; CDR2 reads SYDVKM. The CDR3 runs to 12 residues.

In this sample, this clonotype turned up many times. This sequence joins TRBV2 and TRBJ1-4; TRBD1 aligns across 7 bases. CDR1 SNHLY and CDR2 FYNNEI come from the germline V gene. J gave up 8 bases and V 1 base, and 7 bases lay outside the gene matches. The CDR3 runs to 15 residues. CDR3: CASSEEGQHLEKLFF. In DNA form, the CDR3 reads TGTGCCAGCAGTGAAGAGGGACAGCATCTGGAAAAACTGTTTTTT.

This clonotype was detected many times. The chain carries TRBV3-1 and TRBJ1-4; no firm D call. Trimming took 4 bases from V and 7 from J, leaving 16 bases between them. CDR1 and CDR2 (germline): LGHDT, YNNKEL (reference sequence). This CDR3 has 15 amino acids. The CDR3 is CASSPLEGVGEKLFF. The CDR3 DNA is TGTGCCAGCAGCCCTCTGGAGGGCGTAGGTGAAAAACTGTTTTTT.

Many counts were recorded for this clonotype. The DNA of the CDR3 is TGCAGTGCTCAATATTGGAGATCCTACAATGAGCAGTTCTTC. It encodes CSAQYWRSYNEQFF. The V call is TRBV20-1, the J call TRBJ2-1; D unclear. This CDR3 spans 14 amino acids. The ends were cut back, 5 bases at V and 1 base at J, with 12 bases in the middle. Germline CDR1 is DFQATT and CDR2 is SNEGSKA (reference sequence).

This clonotype was recorded once. Compared with germline, one end of the junction differs, possibly owing to a read error. The rearrangement joins TRBV5-1 to TRBJ2-3, with TRBD2 matching 9 bases. CDR3 size: 16 residues. Germline V gene sequence: CDR1 SGHRS, CDR2 YFSETQ. The CDR3 nucleotides are TGCGCCAGCAGCTTGGATGCGGGAGGGTCGAGAGATACACAGTATTTT. It translates to CASSLDAGGSRDTQYF.

At least ten counts were recorded for this clonotype. CDR3 bases: TGTGCCAGCAGAGAGACCGGGACAGGCGGCCGGGATTCACCCCTCCACTTT. It specifies CASRETGTGGRDSPLHF. The V gene is TRBV6-1, the J gene TRBJ1-6; 8 nucleotides match TRBD1. The CDR3 runs to 17 residues. CDR1 and CDR2 from the germline V gene are MNHNS and SASEGT. V shed 6 bases and J 8 bases; nucleotides not matched to a gene: 15.

This clonotype was recorded many times. The chain is built from TRBV5-1 and TRBJ2-2, with a weak D call TRBD1 (5 bases). Trimming took 8 bases from V and 6 from J, leaving 14 bases between them. The CDR3 length is 13 residues. Germline lookup yields CDR1 SGHRS and CDR2 YFSETQ. CDR3 coding DNA: TGCGCCAGTTCGACAGACGACTCCGGGGAGCTGTTTTTT. Translating gives CASSTDDSGELFF.

This clonotype was counted ten times or more. This chain connects TRBV5-6 to TRBJ2-2; D gene ambiguous. The CDR3 extends over 14 amino acids. V was trimmed by 2 bases and J by 3 bases, leaving 8 bases between them. Looked up from germline, CDR1 is SGHDT and CDR2 is YYEEEE. Here the CDR3 reads CASSFVLDTGELFF. The CDR3 DNA is TGTGCCAGCAGCTTCGTGCTTGACACCGGGGAGCTGTTTTTT.

In this sample, this clonotype turned up many times. The J gene is TRBJ1-2, the V gene TRBV9; D remains unclear. CDR1 SGDLS and CDR2 YYNGEE come from the germline V gene. V was pared by 5 bases and J by 6 bases, with 17 bases between. CDR3 length equals 14 residues. The CDR3 coding sequence is TGTGCCAGCAGTAGGCCATTCTCGCGGCATGGCTACACCTTC. Translation: CASSRPFSRHGYTF.

V usage is TRBV12-3 or TRBV12-4 and J usage is TRBJ2-2, with D hard to call. CDR3 length equals 14 residues. V was clipped by 2 bases and J by 6 bases, with 10 bases between them. DNA of the CDR3: TGTGCCAGCAGTTTACTCCGGCTCGCCGGGGAGCTGTTTTTT. Its translation is CASSLLRLAGELFF.

This clonotype was counted between two and nine times. CDR3 loop: CASSLATGNSPLHF. The CDR3 coding sequence is TGTGCCAGCAGCTTAGCGACGGGAAATTCACCCCTCCACTTT. The J gene is TRBJ1-6, the V gene TRBV11-2; D is unresolved. CDR3 length: 14 residues. V was pared by 1 base and J by 7 bases, with 8 bases between. Germline loops: CDR1 SGHAT, CDR2 FQNNGV.

The rearrangement uses TRBV6-5 and TRBJ2-1, with TRBD2 matching 11 bases. The CDR3 has 16 amino acids. Germline CDR1 is MNHEY and CDR2 is SVGAGI. V lost 0 bases, J lost 4 bases, and 2 bases stayed unmatched. The CDR3 region has the DNA TGTGCCAGCAGTTACTCGATAGCGGGGGGGTACAATGAGCAGTTCTTC. Residues: CASSYSIAGGYNEQFF.

In this sample, this clonotype turned up many times. The rearrangement uses TRBV10-3 and TRBJ1-1; TRBD1 matches at 9 bases. The ends lost 5 bases at V and 6 bases at J; junction bases unmatched: 4. The CDR3 is made up of 13 amino acids. CDR1 ENHRY and CDR2 SYGVKD come from the germline V gene. Here the CDR3 DNA reads TGTGCCATCAGTCGGACAGGGGACTCTGAAGCTTTCTTT. It specifies CAISRTGDSEAFF.

The chain combines TRBV28 with TRBJ2-7; 8 bases align to TRBD1. There are 14 residues in the CDR3. V lost 4 bases to trimming and J lost 7 bases; unmatched junction nucleotides: 9. Looked up from germline, CDR1 is MDHEN and CDR2 is SYDVKM. In nucleotides, the CDR3 is TGTGCCAGCAGTTCCGGACAGGGCTGGGCAGAGCAGTACTTC. It encodes CASSSGQGWAEQYF. Filled out from reference TRBV28 and TRBJ2-7, the complete variable domain reads DVKVTQSSRYLVKRTGEKVFLECVQDMDHENMFWYRQDPGLGLRLIYFSYDVKMKEKGDIPEGYSVSREKKERFSLILESASTNQTSMYLCASSSGQGWAEQYFGPGTRLTVT.

This clonotype has a count of ten or more. The J gene is TRBJ2-2, the V gene TRBV5-1; 7 bases match TRBD2. The CDR3 consists of 17 residues. Germline V gene data show CDR1 as SGHRS and CDR2 as YFSETQ. The ends lost 1 base at V and 4 bases at J; junction bases unmatched: 10. The CDR3 is CASSLQPASGVTGELFF. The CDR3 coding sequence is TGCGCCAGCAGCTTGCAGCCCGCTAGCGGCGTCACCGGGGAGCTGTTTTTT.

Concerning this clonotype: Just one base apart from a much larger clone, this may be a read error. The chain employs TRBV28 and TRBJ2-7; TRBD1 aligns across 8 bases. From germline, CDR1 is MDHEN and CDR2 SYDVKM. The CDR3 totals 13 residues. The CDR3 DNA sequence: TGTGCCAGCAGTTTATGGGACAGGGAGTCGCCGCACTTC. It codes for CASSLWDRESPHF.

There are many counts of this clonotype. V gene TRBV7-2 combines with J gene TRBJ1-5; no reliable D call. The V gene lost 3 bases and the J gene lost 5 bases, with 14 bases spanning the gap. CDR3 length: 15 amino acids. Per germline, CDR1 SGHTA and CDR2 FQGNSA. As DNA, the CDR3 is TGTGCCAGCAGCTTTGCCCCGTACGGAGATCAGCCCCAGCATTTT. The encoded protein is CASSFAPYGDQPQHF.

This clonotype was counted at least ten times. The V and J genes are TRBV6-6 and TRBJ2-2; D perhaps matches TRBD2 (6 bases). The germline V gene has CDR1 MNHNY and CDR2 SVGAGI (reference sequence). CDR3 size: 15 residues. Trimming cost V 2 bases and J 1 base, with 8 bases left between them. The CDR3 region has the DNA TGTGCCAGCAGTTACGGCGGGGTGAACACCGGGGAGCTGTTTTTT. Translated: CASSYGGVNTGELFF.

This clonotype is labeled as medium-sized. V and J are TRBV27 and TRBJ2-7, with D hard to call. The CDR3 sequence is 13 residues long. V was cut by 2 bases and J by 1 base, with 6 bases left in between. In germline, CDR1 is MNHEY, CDR2 SMNVEV (reference sequence). CDR3 in DNA: TGTGCCAGCAGTTTAGCACAATCCTACGAGCAGTACTTC. The encoded protein is CASSLAQSYEQYF.